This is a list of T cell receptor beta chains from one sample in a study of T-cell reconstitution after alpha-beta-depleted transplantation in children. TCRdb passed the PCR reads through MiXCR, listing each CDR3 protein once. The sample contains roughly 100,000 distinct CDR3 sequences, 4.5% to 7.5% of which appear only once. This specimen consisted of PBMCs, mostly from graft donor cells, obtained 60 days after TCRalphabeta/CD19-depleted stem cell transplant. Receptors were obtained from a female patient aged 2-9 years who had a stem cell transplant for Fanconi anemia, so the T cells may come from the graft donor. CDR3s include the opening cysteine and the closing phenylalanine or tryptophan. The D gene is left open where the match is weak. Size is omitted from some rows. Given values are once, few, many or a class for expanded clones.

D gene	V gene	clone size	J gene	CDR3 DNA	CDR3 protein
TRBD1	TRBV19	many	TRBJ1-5	TGTGCCAGTAGTATCTTTGTGGGACAGGGAAGAAATCAGCCCCAGCATTTT	CASSIFVGQGRNQPQHF
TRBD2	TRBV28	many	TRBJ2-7	TGTGCCACCCCCCTTAGACTAGCGGGAAAACTAACCTACGAGCAGTACTTC	CATPLRLAGKLTYEQYF
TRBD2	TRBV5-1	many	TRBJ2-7	TGCGCCAGCAGCCCGGCTAGCGGGAGGAACGAGCAGTACTTC	CASSPASGRNEQYF
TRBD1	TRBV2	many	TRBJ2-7	TGTGCCAGCAGATTTACCGGGACAGGGGTATACGAGCAGTACTTC	CASRFTGTGVYEQYF
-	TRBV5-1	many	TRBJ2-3	TGCGCCAGCAGAATTTACCGGGACGGCTACACAGATACGCAGTATTTT	CASRIYRDGYTDTQYF
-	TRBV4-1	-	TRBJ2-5	TGCGCCAGCAGCCACGGACAAAGTACCCAGTACTTC	CASSHGQSTQYF
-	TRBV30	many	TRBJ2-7	TGTGCCTGGAGTGTACTTCCGGGGGCTGGGTACGAGCAGTACTTC	CAWSVLPGAGYEQYF
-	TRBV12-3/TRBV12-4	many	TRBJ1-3	TGTGCCAGCAGTTTAGTTCCGGGCATCTCTGGAAACACCATATATTTT	CASSLVPGISGNTIYF
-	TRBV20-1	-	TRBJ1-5	TGCAGTGCTAGGGGTAACAGGTACAATCAGCCCCAGCATTTT	CSARGNRYNQPQHF
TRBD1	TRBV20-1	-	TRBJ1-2	TGCAGTGCTAGGCCGACCGGGACAGACTATTATGGCTACACCTTC	CSARPTGTDYYGYTF
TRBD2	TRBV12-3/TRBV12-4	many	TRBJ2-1	TGTGCCAGCAGTTTAGGGGCTAGCGGGGCCCATGAGCAGTTCTTC	CASSLGASGAHEQFF
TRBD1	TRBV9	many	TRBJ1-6	TGTGCCAGCAGTGCTCTAACAGGGGGTAATTCACCCCTCCACTTT	CASSALTGGNSPLHF
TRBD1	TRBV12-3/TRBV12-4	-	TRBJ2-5	TGTACCAGCAGTTTAAGGGTCGGGCCGGGACAGGGTGCGGGGACCCAGTACTTC	CTSSLRVGPGQGAGTQYF
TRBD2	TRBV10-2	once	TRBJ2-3	TGCGCCAGCAGTGAGTTTACTAGCGGGAGCACAGATACGCAGTATTTT	CASSEFTSGSTDTQYF
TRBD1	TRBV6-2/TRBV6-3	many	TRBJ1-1	TGTGCCAGCCGGGACAGGGGTGATACTGAAGCTTTCTTT	CASRDRGDTEAFF
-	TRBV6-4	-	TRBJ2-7	TGTGCCAGCAGTCCAAACATCGGGGAGCAGTACTTC	CASSPNIGEQYF
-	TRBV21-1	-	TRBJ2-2	TGTGCCAGCAGCGAAAACGGGGCGTACCAGAAGACTAGCGGAGACACCGGGGAGCTGTTTTTT	CASSENGAYQKTSGDTGELFF
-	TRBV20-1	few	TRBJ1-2	TGCAGTGCTAGAGAGGCGAGGGACTCCTATGGCTACACCTTC	CSAREARDSYGYTF
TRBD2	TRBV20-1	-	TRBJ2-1	TGCACCACAAATTGGGCCCACGGACTAGCGGGAGAGATCTCCTTCAATGAGCAGTTCTTC	CTTNWAHGLAGEISFNEQFF
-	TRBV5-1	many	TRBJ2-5	TGCGCCAGCAGCTTGAGACAGCCCCAAGAGACCCAGTACTTC	CASSLRQPQETQYF
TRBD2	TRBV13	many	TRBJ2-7	TGTGCCAGCAGCGCCTCCGGGGTAGCGGGACTCTACGAGCAGTACTTC	CASSASGVAGLYEQYF
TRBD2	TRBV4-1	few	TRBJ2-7	TGCGCCAGCAGCCAAGAGCCCGGGACTAAGATCGTCGAGCAGTACTTC	CASSQEPGTKIVEQYF
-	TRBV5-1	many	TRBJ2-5	TGCGCCAGCAGCAGGACGGAAGAGACCCAGTACTTC	CASSRTEETQYF
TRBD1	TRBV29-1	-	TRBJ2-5	TGCAGCGTTAGTGGGGGGACAGGGAAAGAGACCCAGTACTTC	CSVSGGTGKETQYF
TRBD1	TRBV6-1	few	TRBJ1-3	TGTGCCAGCAGTGAAGCGGGACAGAGACGAAACACCATATATTTT	CASSEAGQRRNTIYF
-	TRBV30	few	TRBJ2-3	TGTGCCTGGAACCCTCCCGGACGAAACACAGATACGCAGTATTTT	CAWNPPGRNTDTQYF
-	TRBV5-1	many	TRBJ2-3	TGCGCCAGCAGCTTGGTTACTCTGACAGATACGCAGTATTTT	CASSLVTLTDTQYF
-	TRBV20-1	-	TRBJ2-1	TGCAGTGGGTACGAAACGAGAAATGGTGATCAGTTCTTC	CSGYETRNGDQFF
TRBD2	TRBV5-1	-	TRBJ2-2	TGCGCCAGCAAAGCGGGGGGTTACACCGGGGAGCTGTTTTTT	CASKAGGYTGELFF